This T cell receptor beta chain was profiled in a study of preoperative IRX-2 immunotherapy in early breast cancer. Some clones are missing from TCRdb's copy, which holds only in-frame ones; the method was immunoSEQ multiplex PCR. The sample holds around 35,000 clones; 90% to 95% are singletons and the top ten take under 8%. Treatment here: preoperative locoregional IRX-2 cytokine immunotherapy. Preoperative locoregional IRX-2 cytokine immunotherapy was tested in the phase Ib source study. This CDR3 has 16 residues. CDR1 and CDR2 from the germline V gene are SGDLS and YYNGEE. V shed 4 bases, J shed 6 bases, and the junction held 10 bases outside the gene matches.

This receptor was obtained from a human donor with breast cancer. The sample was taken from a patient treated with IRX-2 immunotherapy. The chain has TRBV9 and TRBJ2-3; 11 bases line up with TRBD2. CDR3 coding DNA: TGTGCCAGCAGCATCTCACTAGCGGGAGATGGGGATACGCAGTATTTT. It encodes CASSISLAGDGDTQYF.